Below, 10 T cell receptor beta chains from the same sample are listed, as sequenced in a study of cytomegalovirus exposure and HLA in healthy donors. It was with 60 Vbeta and 13 Jbeta primers that the PCR ran. Generated by immunoSEQ multiplex PCR, the TCRdb table keeps only in-frame clones and is missing some. The sample lists a few hundred thousand clones; approximately 80% were seen once. Material: PBMCs. Receptors were obtained from a man younger than 45 in good health and CMV-seronegative.

The rearrangement joins TRBV5-4 to TRBJ2-7; D gene ambiguous. The germline CDR1 and CDR2 sequences are SGHNT and YYREEE (reference sequence). The length of the CDR3 is 13 residues. Trimming stripped 0 bases from V and 6 bases from J, with 10 bases between. CDR3 in amino acids: CASSLGQDSEQYF. DNA of the CDR3: TGTGCCAGCAGCTTGGGCCAGGATTCCGAGCAGTACTTC.

The rearrangement links TRBV28 to TRBJ2-2, with D possibly matching TRBD2 (5 bases). Trimming took off 4 bases at V and 2 bases at J, with 17 bases between the two ends. The germline V gene encodes CDR1 MDHEN and CDR2 SYDVKM. The CDR3 spans 17 residues. In DNA, the CDR3 is TGTGCCAGCAGTTCCTATCGGAGGTCCGGCAACACCGGGGAGCTGTTTTTT. Translating it yields CASSSYRRSGNTGELFF.

The V and J genes are TRBV6-1 and TRBJ2-2; D gene ambiguous. CDR3 size: 12 residues. Trimming took off 6 bases at V and 5 bases at J, with 7 bases between the two ends. Per germline, CDR1 MNHNS and CDR2 SASEGT. DNA of the CDR3: TGTGCCAGCAGCCAGTGGACCGGGGAGCTGTTTTTT. Amino acids: CASSQWTGELFF.

This chain uses TRBV5-1 with TRBJ2-1, with 9 bases identical to TRBD1. The CDR3 runs 16 residues. V dropped 2 bases and J dropped 2; count of bases not matched to a gene: 5. Germline V lookup: CDR1 SGHRS, CDR2 YFSETQ. The CDR3 region is CASSLSGTGTYNEQFF. DNA for the CDR3: TGCGCCAGCAGCTTATCCGGGACAGGGACCTACAATGAGCAGTTCTTC.

A few counts support this clone. The chain joins TRBV20-1 to TRBJ1-1; D gene ambiguous. The CDR3 covers 11 residues. Deletions cut 2 bases from V and 1 base from J, with 2 bases between. Germline V gene data show CDR1 as DFQATT and CDR2 as SNEGSKA (reference sequence). The CDR3 reads CSARQNTEAFF. The CDR3 bases are TGCAGTGCTAGACAGAACACTGAAGCTTTCTTT.

The chain is built from TRBV28 and TRBJ2-1, with 8 bases lining up with TRBD2. Looked up from germline, CDR1 is MDHEN and CDR2 is SYDVKM. The V and J ends lost 9 bases and 10 bases, in that order; junction bases with no gene match: 14. This CDR3 has 14 amino acids. DNA of the CDR3: TGTGCCAGTCTTAAAGCGGGGGCCCTCGGGGAGCAGTTCTTC. Translated: CASLKAGALGEQFF.

The chain's CDR3 is CASSSTASFNYGYTF. Here the CDR3 DNA reads TGTGCCAGCAGTTCGACAGCATCCTTTAACTATGGCTACACCTTC. The gene calls are TRBV28 and TRBJ1-2; D possibly corresponds to TRBD1 (5 bases). The germline gives CDR1 MDHEN, CDR2 SYDVKM. The CDR3 loop spans 15 amino acids. The V gene lost 4 bases and the J gene lost 1 base, with 13 bases spanning the gap.

The chain is built from TRBV19 and TRBJ2-2, with D perhaps matching TRBD1 (5 bases). CDR3 length: 13 amino acids. V was cut by 6 bases and J by 1 base, with 6 bases left in between. The germline V gene has CDR1 LNHDA and CDR2 SQIVND (reference sequence). DNA of the CDR3: TGTGCCAGTAGGCAGGGGAACACCGGGGAGCTGTTTTTT. Translating gives CASRQGNTGELFF.

This clone came up a few times. The chain joins TRBV4-3 to TRBJ2-7; a weak D match, TRBD1 (6 bases). CDR3 length: 13 residues. Germline CDR1 and CDR2: LGHNA and YSLEER. The V gene lost 1 base and the J gene lost 7 bases, with 11 bases spanning the gap. CDR3 nucleotides: TGCGCCAGCAGCCAAGTTTTTGGACAGGAGCAGTACTTC. Its protein product is CASSQVFGQEQYF.

V usage is TRBV27 and J usage is TRBJ2-5, with 8 bases lining up with TRBD2. The CDR3 consists of 16 residues. Per germline, CDR1 MNHEY and CDR2 SMNVEV (reference sequence). With 8 bases clipped from V and 1 base from J, the junction kept 12 bases outside the gene matches. The CDR3 sequence is CASRSRVSGVQETQYF. CDR3 DNA sequence: TGTGCCAGCCGGTCCAGAGTTAGCGGGGTCCAAGAGACCCAGTACTTC.